The sequence of this T cell receptor (beta chain) was determined in a study of blood T cell repertoires in COVID-19. Across the study: Researchers got acute and convalescent COVID-19 samples from the United States, Italy and Spain.

Germline CDR1 reads LGHDT; CDR2 reads YNNKEL (reference sequence). The CDR3 sequence is 13 residues long. Trimming took 1 base from V and 5 from J; bases not matched to a gene: 0. Seattle's cohort entered during active infection and was followed longitudinally. The method was immunoSEQ multiplex PCR; TCRdb's version includes in-frame clones alone and lacks a portion of them. Of about 260,000 clones in the sample, roughly 86% were seen once. This clone was observed once. Other DNA sequences from this sample encode an identical CDR3 as well. The chain carries TRBV3-1 (or the pseudogene TRBV3-2) and TRBJ1-1; 8 nucleotides match TRBD1. This receptor was taken from a woman under 40 with COVID-19, enrolled during active disease. The sequenced sample was peripheral blood. CDR3 DNA: TGTGCCAGCAGCCAAGGACAGGGGACTGAAGCTTTCTTT. It translates to CASSQGQGTEAFF.